This T cell receptor (beta chain) was obtained from a study of graft-versus-host responses after intestinal transplantation. Study summary: All recipients were transplanted with multivisceral, liver-intestinal, or isolated intestinal grafts. Uniformly, recipients were administered anti-thymocyte globulin induction with subsequent tacrolimus and steroids for around three years.

Concerning this clone: Its antigen is still unknown.

The study, taken as a whole, reports: Circulating GvH clones peaking coincided with falling HvG clones soon after transplant.

Measured with immunoSEQ multiplex PCR; TCRdb has only the in-frame clones, and not every one. The sample shows just under 85,000 clones, around 93% of them seen only once. There are 14 residues in the CDR3. CDR1 and CDR2 (germline): LNHNV, YYDKDF (reference sequence). J was trimmed by 0 bases and V by 6 bases; bases with no gene match: 3. The specimen comprised unstimulated CD8+ T cells sorted from spleen or lymph node cells, sampled before transplant. The TCR sequence derives from a human donor who was the organ donor for an intestinal transplant. The genes are TRBV15 and TRBJ2-3, with 7 bases aligning to TRBD2. The CDR3 loop is CATRPGGSTDTQYF. DNA for the CDR3: TGTGCCACCAGACCGGGGGGAAGCACAGATACGCAGTATTTT.